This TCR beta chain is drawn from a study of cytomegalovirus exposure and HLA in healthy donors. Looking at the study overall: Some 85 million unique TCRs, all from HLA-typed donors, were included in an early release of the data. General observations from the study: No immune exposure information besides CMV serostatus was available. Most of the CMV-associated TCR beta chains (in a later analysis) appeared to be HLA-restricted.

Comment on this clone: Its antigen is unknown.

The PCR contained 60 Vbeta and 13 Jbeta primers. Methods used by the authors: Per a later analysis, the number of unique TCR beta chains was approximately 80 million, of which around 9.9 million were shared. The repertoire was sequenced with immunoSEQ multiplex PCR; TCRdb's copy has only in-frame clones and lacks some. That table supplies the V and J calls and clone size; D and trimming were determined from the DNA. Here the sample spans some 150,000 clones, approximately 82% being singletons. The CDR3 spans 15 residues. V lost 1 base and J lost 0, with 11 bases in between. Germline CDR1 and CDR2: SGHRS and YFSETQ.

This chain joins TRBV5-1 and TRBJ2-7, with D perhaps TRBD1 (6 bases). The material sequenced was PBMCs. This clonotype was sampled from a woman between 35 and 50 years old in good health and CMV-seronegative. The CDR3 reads CASSLPRDTSYEQYF. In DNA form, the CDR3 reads TGCGCCAGCAGCTTGCCAAGGGACACCTCCTACGAGCAGTACTTC.